A single sample is the source of the 5 T cell receptor beta chains below, sequenced in a study of blood T cell repertoires in COVID-19 (dated by TCRdb to the early 2020s). Libraries were constructed by the immunoSEQ multiplex PCR assay. Here the immuneACCESS table is served through TCRdb, limited to in-frame sequences with V and J called. Missing clones are a known gap in these copies; in checked studies unresolved V genes cover under half, and the rest lacks a known reason. The sample data list some 100,000 clones, and roughly four fifths of these were observed just once. The ten top clones hold about 13% of the sample. Sequenced material: peripheral blood. The receptor set was obtained from a human donor in a cohort sampled during active COVID-19.

This clone was counted only a few times. V gene TRBV2 combines with J gene TRBJ1-6; 7 positions agree with TRBD1. Germline V gives CDR1 SNHLY, CDR2 FYNNEI. J lost 4 bases, V lost 4 bases, and 1 base had no gene match. This CDR3 has 14 residues. CDR3 loop: CASSGTGYNSPLHF. The CDR3 nucleotides are TGTGCCAGCAGTGGGACAGGTTATAATTCACCCCTCCACTTT.

V and J are TRBV5-1 and TRBJ2-5, with D maybe TRBD1 (6 bases). Germline CDR1 is SGHRS and CDR2 is YFSETQ. Trimming removed 5 bases at V and 7 bases at J, with 18 bases between. This CDR3 is 14 amino acids long. The CDR3 is CASREDSGQVTQYF. The CDR3 bases are TGCGCCAGCAGGGAGGACAGCGGCCAGGTGACCCAGTACTTC. The whole variable domain, remainder taken from reference TRBV5-1 and TRBJ2-5, is KAGVTQTPRYLIKTRGQQVTLSCSPISGHRSVSWYQQTPGQGLQFLFEYFSETQRNKGNFPGRFSGRQFSNSRSEMNVSTLELGDSALYLCASREDSGQVTQYFGPGTRLLVL.

This chain connects TRBV6-1 to TRBJ2-1; 7 positions agree with TRBD1. Germline-derived CDR1 and CDR2 are MNHNS and SASEGT. The CDR3 sequence is 15 residues long. Germline trimming cut 2 bases from V and 7 bases from J; bases unmatched to any gene: 8. Written as DNA, the CDR3 is TGTGCCAGCAGTGAATTTAGGGGGCGAAGGAATGAGCAGTTCTTC. Its protein product is CASSEFRGRRNEQFF.

The chain recombines TRBV5-1 with TRBJ1-4; 10 nucleotides line up with TRBD1. J was trimmed by 8 bases and V by 2 bases; bases with no gene match: 6. Germline CDR1 SGHRS, CDR2 YFSETQ. This CDR3 spans 15 amino acids. The CDR3 DNA sequence: TGCGCCAGCAGCTTCACCGGGACAGGGGTCGAAAAACTGTTTTTT. Protein product: CASSFTGTGVEKLFF. The full variable domain, its missing parts supplied by reference TRBV5-1 and TRBJ1-4, is KAGVTQTPRYLIKTRGQQVTLSCSPISGHRSVSWYQQTPGQGLQFLFEYFSETQRNKGNFPGRFSGRQFSNSRSEMNVSTLELGDSALYLCASSFTGTGVEKLFFGSGTQLSVL.

The chain links TRBV4-2 to TRBJ1-4; 10 bases are a match to TRBD1. Germline V gives CDR1 LGHNA, CDR2 YNFKEQ. The CDR3 spans 17 residues. Trimming cost V 7 bases and J 4 bases; bases outside gene matches: 12. The CDR3 region is CASTLRDRGPRNEKLFF. In DNA, the CDR3 is TGTGCCAGCACCCTCCGGGACAGGGGTCCCCGTAATGAAAAACTGTTTTTT.